Shown below are 2 T cell receptor beta chains from a single sample sequenced in a study of a mutant IDH1 vaccine in newly diagnosed glioma (dated by TCRdb to about 2021). Taken with the paper, the label for time point translates to: baseline, week 1 (first vaccination visit). This specimen's treatment or condition label, per the study, means: pre-vaccination baseline after standard-of-care therapy. The protocol used for the library was the immunoSEQ multiplex PCR assay. TCRdb took over this immuneACCESS table, retaining in-frame rearrangements with V and J assigned. Such tables are incomplete; in checked studies, under half of the missing clones stem from an unresolved V gene, and the remainder is unexplained. The sample yields about 88,000 clones; approximately 80% were counted once. Clones ranked in the top ten supply 5.3% of the sample. Sequencing used PBMCs, obtained from a glioma patient treated with radiotherapy, temozolomide or both. The receptors were sampled from a man aged 35 to 55 with glioma. Some clones in this sample may be carry-over from other donors' samples.

The V call is TRBV4-1, the J call TRBJ2-5; D tentatively reads TRBD1 or TRBD2 (5 bases each). Trimming cost V 2 bases and J 4 bases, with 8 bases left between them. Germline CDR1 reads MGHRA; CDR2 reads YSYEKL. The CDR3 is made up of 13 amino acids. This CDR3 reads CASSQPGTETQYF. CDR3 coding DNA: TGCGCCAGCAGCCAACCCGGGACAGAGACCCAGTACTTC.

This chain links TRBV7-9 with TRBJ1-4; D unresolved. Germline loops: CDR1 SEHNR, CDR2 FQNEAQ (reference sequence). The CDR3 spans 15 residues. The germline V and J ends were trimmed by 3 bases and 5 bases, with 13 bases remaining between them. Here the CDR3 reads CASSFARRENEKLFF. Here the CDR3 DNA reads TGTGCCAGCAGCTTCGCACGAAGGGAGAATGAAAAACTGTTTTTT.